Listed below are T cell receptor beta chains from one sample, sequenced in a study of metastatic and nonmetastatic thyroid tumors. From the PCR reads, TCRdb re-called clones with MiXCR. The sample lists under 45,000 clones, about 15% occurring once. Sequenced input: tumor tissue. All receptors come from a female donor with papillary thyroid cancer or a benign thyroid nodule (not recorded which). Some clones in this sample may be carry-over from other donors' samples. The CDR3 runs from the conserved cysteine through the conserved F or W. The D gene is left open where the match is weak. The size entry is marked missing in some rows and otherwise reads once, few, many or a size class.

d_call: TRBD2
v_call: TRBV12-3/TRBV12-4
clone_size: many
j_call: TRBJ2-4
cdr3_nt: TGTGCCAGCAGTCTAAGGACTAGCGGGACCAAAAACATTCAGTACTTC
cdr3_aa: CASSLRTSGTKNIQYF

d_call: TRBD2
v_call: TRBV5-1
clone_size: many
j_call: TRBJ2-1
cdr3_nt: TGCGCCAGCAGCACCGGGACTAGCGGGGTGAGCTCCTACAATGAGCAGTTCTTC
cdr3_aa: CASSTGTSGVSSYNEQFF

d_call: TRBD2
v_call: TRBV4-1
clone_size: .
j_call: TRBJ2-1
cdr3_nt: TGCGCCAGCAGCCGTGTTAGACTAGCGGGAGGGGGGGCTTCTTACAATGAGCAGTTCTTC
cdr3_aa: CASSRVRLAGGGASYNEQFF

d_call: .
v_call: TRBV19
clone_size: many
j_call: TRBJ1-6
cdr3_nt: TGTGCCAGTAGTATTGGGTTAATGCTGGCACCCCTCCACTTT
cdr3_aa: CASSIGLMLAPLHF

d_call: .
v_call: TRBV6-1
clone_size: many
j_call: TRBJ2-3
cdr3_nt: TGTGCCAGCAGTTGGGTTACGCAGTATTTT
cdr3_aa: CASSWVTQYF

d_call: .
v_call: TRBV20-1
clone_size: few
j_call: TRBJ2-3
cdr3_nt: TGCAGTACTGGGTCATTGGAGCAGTATTTT
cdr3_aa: CSTGSLEQYF

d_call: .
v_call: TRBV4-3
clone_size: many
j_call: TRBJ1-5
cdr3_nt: TGCGCCAGCAGCCAACGGGCGGGGCTGGGAAATCAGCCCCAGCATTTT
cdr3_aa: CASSQRAGLGNQPQHF

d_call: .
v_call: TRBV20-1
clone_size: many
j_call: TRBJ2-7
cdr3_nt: TGCAGTGCTAGTTCGCGGTACGAGCAGTACTTC
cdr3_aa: CSASSRYEQYF

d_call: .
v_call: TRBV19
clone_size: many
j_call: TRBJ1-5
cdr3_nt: TGTGCCAGTAGTCCCGGGGATAGCAATCAGCCCCAGCATTTT
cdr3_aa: CASSPGDSNQPQHF

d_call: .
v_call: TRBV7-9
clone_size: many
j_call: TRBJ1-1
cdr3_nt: TGTGCCAGCAGTCCCCAGGGTACTGAAGCTTTCTTT
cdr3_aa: CASSPQGTEAFF

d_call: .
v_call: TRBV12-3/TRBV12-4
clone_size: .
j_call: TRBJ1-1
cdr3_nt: TGTGCCAGCAGTAGTGTATACTCAGGAGGCGGGCCGACTGAAGCTTTCTTT
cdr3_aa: CASSSVYSGGGPTEAFF

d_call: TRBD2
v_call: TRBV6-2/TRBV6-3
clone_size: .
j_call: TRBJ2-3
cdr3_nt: TGTGCCAGCAGTCGGGACAGGGTGCTTAGCGGGAGGGACACAGATATGCAGTATTTT
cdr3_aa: CASSRDRVLSGRDTDMQYF

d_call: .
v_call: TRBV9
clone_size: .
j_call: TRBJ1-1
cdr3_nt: TGTGCCAGCAGCGATGGGGGGGTAGGGGACACTGAAGCTTTCTTT
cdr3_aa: CASSDGGVGDTEAFF

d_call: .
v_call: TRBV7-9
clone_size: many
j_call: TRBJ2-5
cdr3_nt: TGTGCCAGCAGCTTACTCCAAGAGACCCAGTACTTC
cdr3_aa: CASSLLQETQYF

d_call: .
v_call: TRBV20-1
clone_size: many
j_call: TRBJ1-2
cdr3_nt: TGCAGTGCTACCTCCACAGGAAGCTATGGCTACACCTTC
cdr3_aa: CSATSTGSYGYTF

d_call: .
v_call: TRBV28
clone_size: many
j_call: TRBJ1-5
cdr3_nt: TGTGCCAGCAGAGAGGGGCGTTCCGGGCAGCCCCAGCATTTT
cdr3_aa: CASREGRSGQPQHF

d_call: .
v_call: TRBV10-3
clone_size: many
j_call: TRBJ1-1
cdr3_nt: TGTGCCATCAGTGAGCGGGGACAGAACACTGAAGCTTTCTTT
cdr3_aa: CAISERGQNTEAFF

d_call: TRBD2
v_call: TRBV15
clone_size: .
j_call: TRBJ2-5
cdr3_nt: TGTGCCACCAGCAGAGCCCCTCCCGGGACTAGCGGGAGGAAAAGTAGAGAGACCCAGTACTTC
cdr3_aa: CATSRAPPGTSGRKSRETQYF

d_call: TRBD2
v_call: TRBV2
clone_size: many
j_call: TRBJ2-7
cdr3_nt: TGTGCCAGCAGGGAATGGACTAGCGGAACGAACGAGCAGTACTTC
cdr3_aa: CASREWTSGTNEQYF

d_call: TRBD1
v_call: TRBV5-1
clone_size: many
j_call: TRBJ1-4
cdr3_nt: TGCGCCAGCAGCGAGGGGGCGCCCCGAGAAAAACTGTTTTTT
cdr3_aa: CASSEGAPREKLFF

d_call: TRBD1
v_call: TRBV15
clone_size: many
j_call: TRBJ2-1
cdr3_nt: TGTGCCACCAGCAGAGAACATAGAGGGGGCCCCTACAATGAGCAGTTCTTC
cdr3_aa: CATSREHRGGPYNEQFF

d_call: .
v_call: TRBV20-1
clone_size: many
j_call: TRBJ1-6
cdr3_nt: TGCAGTGCTAGACCCGGGACGTCCGATAATTCACCCCTCCACTTT
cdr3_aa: CSARPGTSDNSPLHF

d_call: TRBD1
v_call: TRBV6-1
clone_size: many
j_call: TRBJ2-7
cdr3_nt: TGTGCCAGCAGTTCGGGACAGGGGGCCTCCGAGCAGTACTTC
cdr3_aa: CASSSGQGASEQYF

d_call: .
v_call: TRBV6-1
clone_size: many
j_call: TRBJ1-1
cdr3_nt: TGTGCCAGCAGGGGAGGACAGCCCTTGAACACTGAAGCTTTCTTT
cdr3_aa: CASRGGQPLNTEAFF

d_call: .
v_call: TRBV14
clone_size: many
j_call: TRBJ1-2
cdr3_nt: TGTGCCAGCAGCCAAGAGGGCAGTGCTGGCTACACCTTC
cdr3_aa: CASSQEGSAGYTF

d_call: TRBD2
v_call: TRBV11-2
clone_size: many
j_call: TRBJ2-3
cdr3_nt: TGTGCCAGCAGACCCAATCTAGCGGCTAGCACAGATACGCAGTATTTT
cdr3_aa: CASRPNLAASTDTQYF

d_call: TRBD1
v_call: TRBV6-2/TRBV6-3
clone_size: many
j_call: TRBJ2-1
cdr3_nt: TGTGCCAGCAGTAGGGACAGCTACAATGAGCAGTTCTTC
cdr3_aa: CASSRDSYNEQFF

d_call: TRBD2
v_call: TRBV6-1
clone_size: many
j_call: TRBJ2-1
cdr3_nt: TGTGCCAGCAGTGATTTACTAGCGGGATTACCAAATGAGCAGTTCTTC
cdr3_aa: CASSDLLAGLPNEQFF

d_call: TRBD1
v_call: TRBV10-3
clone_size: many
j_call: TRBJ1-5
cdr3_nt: TGTGCCTCCGCCTCCTGGGACAGGGACAATCAGCCCCAGCATTTT
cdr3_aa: CASASWDRDNQPQHF